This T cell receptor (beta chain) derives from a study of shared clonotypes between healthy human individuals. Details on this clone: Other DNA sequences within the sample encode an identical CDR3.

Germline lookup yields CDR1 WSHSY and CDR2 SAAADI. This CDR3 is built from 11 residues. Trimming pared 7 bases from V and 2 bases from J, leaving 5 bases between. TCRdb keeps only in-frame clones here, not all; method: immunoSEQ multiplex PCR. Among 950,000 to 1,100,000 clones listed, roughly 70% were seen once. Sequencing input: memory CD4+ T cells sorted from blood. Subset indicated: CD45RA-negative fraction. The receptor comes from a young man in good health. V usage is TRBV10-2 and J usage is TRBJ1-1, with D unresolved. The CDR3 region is CASTGNTEAFF. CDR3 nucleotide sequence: TGCGCCAGCACCGGAAACACTGAAGCTTTCTTT.